This record covers a single T cell receptor (beta chain). This specimen comes from a study of blood T cell repertoires in COVID-19. Turning to the study itself: The United States, Italy and Spain supplied acute and convalescent COVID-19 samples.

V was pared by 0 bases and J by 15 bases, with 18 bases between. The length of the CDR3 is 14 residues. CDR1 is SNHLY and CDR2 is FYNNEI in the germline V gene. Repertoires were generated with immunoSEQ multiplex PCR, while TCRdb's copy carries only in-frame clones and drops some. The data contain around 360,000 clones, roughly 87% of them singletons. The sequencing input was PBMCs or T cells enriched from blood (not recorded which). This sequence joins TRBV2 and TRBJ2-1, with a weak D call TRBD2 (6 bases). This clonotype was sampled from a woman under 40 who had recovered from COVID-19. The CDR3 coding sequence is TGTGCCAGCAGTGAAGCGCGGGGACCGGTATACAGGTTCTTC. Residues: CASSEARGPVYRFF.